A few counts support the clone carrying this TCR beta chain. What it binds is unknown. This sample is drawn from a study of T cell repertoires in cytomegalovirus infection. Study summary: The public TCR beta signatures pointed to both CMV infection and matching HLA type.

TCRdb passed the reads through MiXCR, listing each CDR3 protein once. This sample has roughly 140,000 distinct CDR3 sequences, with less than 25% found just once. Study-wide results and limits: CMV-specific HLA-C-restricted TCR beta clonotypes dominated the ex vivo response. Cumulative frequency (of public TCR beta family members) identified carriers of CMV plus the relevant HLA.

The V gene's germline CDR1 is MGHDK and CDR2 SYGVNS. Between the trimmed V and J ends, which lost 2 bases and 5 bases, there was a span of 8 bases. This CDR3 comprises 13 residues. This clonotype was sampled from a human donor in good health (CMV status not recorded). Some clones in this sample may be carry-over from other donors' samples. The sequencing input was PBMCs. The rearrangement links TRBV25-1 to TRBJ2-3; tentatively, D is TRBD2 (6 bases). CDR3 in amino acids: CASSEGGEDTQYF. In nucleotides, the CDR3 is TGTGCCAGCAGTGAAGGAGGGGAAGATACGCAGTATTTT.